What follows are 11 T cell receptor beta chains derived from one specimen sequenced in a study of OX40 agonist ivuxolimab in advanced cancers. Data came from immunoSEQ multiplex PCR; TCRdb stores just in-frame clones and leaves some out. Of more than 25,000 clones in the sample, more than 70% were seen once. The sample was CD4+ or CD8+ T cells sorted from blood, taken in a trial of the OX40 agonist ivuxolimab. Every receptor here comes from an adult with an advanced solid tumor such as melanoma, head and neck, liver or kidney cancer.

V usage is TRBV4-1 and J usage is TRBJ2-1; possible D gene TRBD1, 5 bases. The germline V gene has CDR1 MGHRA and CDR2 YSYEKL. The ends were cut back, 1 base at V and 8 bases at J, with 12 bases in the middle. This CDR3 is 14 amino acids long. The CDR3 nucleotides read TGCGCCAGCAGCCAAGCGGAGTTCAGGGATGAGCAGTTCTTC. This gives the protein CASSQAEFRDEQFF.

The V call is TRBV9, the J call TRBJ2-5; TRBD2 matches at 10 bases. Germline V gene data show CDR1 as SGDLS and CDR2 as YYNGEE. V lost 0 bases, J lost 2 bases, and 7 bases stayed unmatched. The CDR3 totals 17 residues. The CDR3 is CASSVGLAGAVQETQYF. DNA for the CDR3: TGTGCCAGCAGCGTAGGTCTAGCGGGAGCCGTACAAGAGACCCAGTACTTC.

This chain links TRBV5-6 with TRBJ2-7; TRBD1 matches 10 bases. V dropped 0 bases and J dropped 5; count of bases not matched to a gene: 8. The CDR3 is 16 residues long. From germline, CDR1 is SGHDT and CDR2 YYEEEE. The CDR3 here is CASSLDQTGGYDEQYF. The DNA for the CDR3 is TGTGCCAGCAGCTTGGACCAGACAGGGGGCTACGACGAGCAGTACTTC.

The chain joins TRBV29-1 to TRBJ2-1, with 7 nucleotides matching TRBD2. Germline lookup yields CDR1 SQVTM and CDR2 ANQGSEA. V dropped 6 bases and J dropped 2; count of bases not matched to a gene: 10. This CDR3 region has 15 residues. The CDR3 DNA reads as TGCAGCGTAAGGCTAGCGGACAAAACCTACAATGAGCAGTTCTTC. Amino acids: CSVRLADKTYNEQFF.

The rearrangement uses TRBV7-9 and TRBJ2-1; D call uncertain. V was cut by 1 base and J by 5 bases, with 15 bases left in between. This CDR3 contains 16 residues. Germline V lookup: CDR1 SEHNR, CDR2 FQNEAQ (reference sequence). The CDR3 region is CASSLVVTLLHNEQFF. CDR3 in DNA: TGTGCCAGCAGCTTAGTTGTGACGTTACTACACAATGAGCAGTTCTTC.

The J gene is TRBJ2-5, the V gene TRBV6-4; a possible D gene is TRBD2 (5 bases). The J call may be mistaken, given a closer DNA end match to TRBJ2-7. The germline V gene has CDR1 MRHNA and CDR2 SNTAGT. This CDR3 contains 18 residues. The CDR3 sequence is CASSAPPNVRRTPYEQYF. CDR3 DNA: TGTGCCAGCAGTGCCCCCCCAAATGTTAGGAGGACCCCCTACGAGCAGTACTTC.

V gene TRBV2 combines with J gene TRBJ1-5; 8 bases agree with TRBD1. J lost 7 bases, V lost 4 bases, and 12 bases had no gene match. This CDR3 has 16 residues. CDR1 is SNHLY and CDR2 is FYNNEI in the germline V gene. CDR3 sequence reads: CASSGSAQGGRQPQHF. For the CDR3, the DNA is TGTGCCAGCAGTGGGAGTGCACAGGGGGGTAGACAGCCCCAGCATTTT.

This clone was observed a few times. The genes are TRBV4-1 and TRBJ1-2; tentative D call: TRBD1 (5 bases). There are 14 residues in the CDR3. CDR1 is MGHRA, CDR2 YSYEKL, per germline. The V and J ends lost 5 bases and 6 bases respectively, with 16 bases between them. The CDR3 loop reads CASSGRQRGDGYTF. DNA of the CDR3: TGCGCCAGCAGCGGACGACAGCGTGGGGATGGCTACACCTTC.

The rearrangement links TRBV5-1 to TRBJ2-3, with D possibly being TRBD1 (6 bases). CDR1 and CDR2 from the germline V gene are SGHRS and YFSETQ. The CDR3 consists of 16 residues. V lost 0 bases and J lost 6, with 17 bases in between. DNA of the CDR3: TGCGCCAGCAGCTTGGCCCCCGACAGGTTCGGTGATACGCAGTATTTT. Protein: CASSLAPDRFGDTQYF.

This chain links TRBV5-4 with TRBJ2-4, with 9 bases aligning to TRBD2. CDR1 is SGHNT, CDR2 YYREEE, per germline (reference sequence). The CDR3 covers 16 residues. The trim removed 4 bases at V and 7 bases at J, leaving 12 bases unmatched. The CDR3, as DNA: TGTGCCAGCAGCCCCACCCCGCGGGAGGGCTCCAACATTCAGTACTTC. Amino acid sequence: CASSPTPREGSNIQYF.

The gene calls are TRBV13 and TRBJ2-3, with D hard to call. The V gene's germline CDR1 is PRHDT and CDR2 FYEKMQ (reference sequence). CDR3 length: 15 amino acids. Trimming took off 1 base at V and 4 bases at J, with 12 bases between the two ends. The CDR3 coding sequence is TGTGCCAGCAGCTTAGTTTCTGAGTACGCAGATACGCAGTATTTT. Its translation is CASSLVSEYADTQYF.